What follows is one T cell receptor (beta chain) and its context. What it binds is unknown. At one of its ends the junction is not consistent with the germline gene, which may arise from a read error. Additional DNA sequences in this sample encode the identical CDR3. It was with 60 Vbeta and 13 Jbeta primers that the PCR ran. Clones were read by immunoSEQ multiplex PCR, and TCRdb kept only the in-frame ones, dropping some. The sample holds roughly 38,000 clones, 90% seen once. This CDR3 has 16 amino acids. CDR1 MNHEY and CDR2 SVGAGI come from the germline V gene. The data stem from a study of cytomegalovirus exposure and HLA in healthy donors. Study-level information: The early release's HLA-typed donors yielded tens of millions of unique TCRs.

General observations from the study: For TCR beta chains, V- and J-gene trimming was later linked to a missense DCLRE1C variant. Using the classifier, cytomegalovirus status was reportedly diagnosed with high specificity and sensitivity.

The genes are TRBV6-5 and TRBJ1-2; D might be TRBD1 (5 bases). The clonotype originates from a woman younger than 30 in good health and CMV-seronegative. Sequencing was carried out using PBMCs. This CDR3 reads CASSYGFRGSLVGYTF. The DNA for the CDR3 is TGCGCCAGCAGTTACGGTTTCCGGGGGAGTTTAGTTGGCTACACCTTC.